This passage covers 27 T cell receptor beta chains from one sample sequenced in a study of early stage breast cancer tumors. The data were produced by immunoSEQ multiplex PCR, yet TCRdb's version contains in-frame clones alone and is incomplete. The data contain some 72,000 clones, around 85% of them singletons. Sequenced material: blood. These receptors all come from a person between 55 and 69 years old with breast cancer.

This chain joins TRBV7-3 and TRBJ2-2; D could derive from TRBD1 or TRBD2 (5 bases each). V lost 6 bases and J 4 bases, leaving 9 bases between the germline ends. Germline V CDR1 and CDR2: SGHTA, FQGTGA. The CDR3 is made up of 13 amino acids. The CDR3, as DNA: TGTGCCAGCAGAGGGACGGGCACCGGGGAGCTGTTTTTT. As protein: CASRGTGTGELFF.

The chain has TRBV28 and TRBJ2-7, with 11 bases that match TRBD2. This CDR3 region has 15 residues. CDR1 and CDR2 (germline): MDHEN, SYDVKM. V dropped 2 bases and J dropped 2; count of bases not matched to a gene: 2. For the CDR3, the DNA is TGTGCCAGCAGTTTAGGACTAGCGGGTCCCTACGAGCAGTACTTC. Translated, it gives CASSLGLAGPYEQYF.

In nucleotides, the CDR3 is TGCGCCAGCAGCCAAGATAGGTCCTCCTACGAGCAGTACTTC. Amino acids: CASSQDRSSYEQYF. J is TRBJ2-7 and V is TRBV4-1; D is ambiguous. This CDR3 spans 14 amino acids. Germline V lookup: CDR1 MGHRA, CDR2 YSYEKL. Trimming took 0 bases from V and 0 from J, leaving 6 bases between them.

The V and J genes are TRBV5-5 and TRBJ2-1, with D tentatively TRBD1 or TRBD2 (6 bases each). V was shortened by 3 bases and J by 9 bases, with 16 bases between the two germline ends. The CDR3 covers 14 residues. Germline values: CDR1 SGHKS, CDR2 YYEKEE (reference sequence). CDR3 amino acids: CASSWGHGGGEQFF. DNA for the CDR3: TGTGCCAGCAGCTGGGGGCACGGGGGAGGTGAGCAGTTCTTC.

The chain employs TRBV5-1 and TRBJ2-3; 7 bases map to TRBD1. The germline V gene has CDR1 SGHRS and CDR2 YFSETQ. The V segment lost 4 bases and the J segment 7 bases; nucleotides outside the gene matches: 12. The CDR3 is 15 residues long. CDR3 nucleotides: TGCGCCAGCAGCCCAACAGGGGAACGCACGAATACGCAGTATTTT. This encodes CASSPTGERTNTQYF. Full variable domain (rest looked up from reference TRBV5-1 and TRBJ2-3): KAGVTQTPRYLIKTRGQQVTLSCSPISGHRSVSWYQQTPGQGLQFLFEYFSETQRNKGNFPGRFSGRQFSNSRSEMNVSTLELGDSALYLCASSPTGERTNTQYFGPGTRLTVL.

This chain links TRBV6-5 with TRBJ1-1, with unresolved D. The CDR3 length is 14 residues. V lost 3 bases, J lost 2 bases, and 10 bases lay in between. The germline V gene has CDR1 MNHEY and CDR2 SVGAGI. CDR3 in amino acids: CASSYFQRNTEAFF. The CDR3 DNA reads as TGTGCCAGCAGTTATTTCCAGCGAAACACTGAAGCTTTCTTT.

V gene TRBV5-8 combines with J gene TRBJ2-5, with 10 bases that match TRBD1. Germline V gives CDR1 SGHTS, CDR2 YDEGEE. V lost 3 bases and J lost 1; bases outside the gene matches: 6. This CDR3 has 16 amino acids. The CDR3 reads CASSSPGQGIQETQYF. The CDR3 bases are TGTGCCAGCAGCTCACCGGGACAGGGGATCCAAGAGACCCAGTACTTC.

V is TRBV2 and J is TRBJ1-1, with TRBD1 identical over 8 bases. The germline CDR1 and CDR2 sequences are SNHLY and FYNNEI. CDR3 length equals 14 residues. V trimming: 3 bases; J trimming: 8 bases; junction bases outside the gene matches: 8. The CDR3 DNA follows: TGTGCCAGCAGTGATCAGGACAGGGAGGGGGAAGCTTTCTTT. Translating it yields CASSDQDREGEAFF. Drawing the rest from reference TRBV2 and TRBJ1-1, the complete variable domain is EPEVTQTPSHQVTQMGQEVILRCVPISNHLYFYWYRQILGQKVEFLVSFYNNEISEKSEIFDDQFSVERPDGSNFTLKIRSTKLEDSAMYFCASSDQDREGEAFFGQGTRLTVV.

This chain uses TRBV19 with TRBJ2-1, with 8 bases identical to TRBD1. The CDR3 totals 15 residues. J lost 6 bases, V lost 8 bases, and 12 bases had no gene match. Germline V gene lookup returns CDR1 LNHDA and CDR2 SQIVND (reference sequence). The CDR3, as DNA: TGTGCCAGTCCGACCCCGGGACAGGTCTTCAATGAGCAGTTCTTC. This sequence encodes CASPTPGQVFNEQFF.

The rearrangement links TRBV6-1 to TRBJ2-5; 8 nucleotides align to TRBD1. CDR3 size: 15 residues. Germline CDR1 is MNHNS and CDR2 is SASEGT. Trimming at V came to 1 base and at J to 4 bases, leaving 5 bases not matched to a gene. DNA of the CDR3: TGTGCCAGCAGTGAAGACAGGGGGGATCGAGAGACCCAGTACTTC. It translates to CASSEDRGDRETQYF.

This chain connects TRBV19 to TRBJ1-5; unclear D gene. Trimming shortened V by 4 bases and J by 0 bases, and 10 bases separated the two germline ends. The CDR3 has 15 amino acids. Germline V lookup: CDR1 LNHDA, CDR2 SQIVND (reference sequence). The CDR3 DNA follows: TGTGCCAGTAGTACTGGACGGAATAGCAATCAGCCCCAGCATTTT. Amino acids: CASSTGRNSNQPQHF.

The chain combines TRBV19 with TRBJ2-2; the D is unclear. This CDR3 has 14 amino acids. Trimming removed 8 bases from V and 0 bases from J, with 10 bases in between. Germline lookup yields CDR1 LNHDA and CDR2 SQIVND (reference sequence). DNA for the CDR3: TGTGCCAGTCGAGCAGCCCCGAACACCGGGGAGCTGTTTTTT. Its translation is CASRAAPNTGELFF.

A single count supports this clone. The chain carries TRBV5-5 and TRBJ2-7; TRBD2 might be the D (5 bases). CDR3 length: 12 residues. Looked up from germline, CDR1 is SGHKS and CDR2 is YYEKEE (reference sequence). Trimming left V 4 bases short and J 7 bases short, with 12 bases between. The CDR3 here is CASSLGMGEQYF. The DNA for the CDR3 is TGTGCCAGCAGCCTCGGGATGGGGGAGCAGTACTTC.

Details on this clone: Germline is not matched at one junction end, which may reflect a read error. This chain joins TRBV7-7 and TRBJ2-5, with D unresolved. Germline values: CDR1 SSHAT, CDR2 FNYEAQ (reference sequence). The CDR3 is 13 residues long. The CDR3 is CASSPRVAETQYF. The CDR3 region has the DNA TGTGCTAGCAGCCCTAGGGTGGCGGAGACCCAGTACTTC.

V gene TRBV4-1 combines with J gene TRBJ2-7, with 13 bases fitting TRBD2. Per the germline V gene, CDR1 is MGHRA and CDR2 is YSYEKL. CDR3 size: 16 residues. Trimming removed 4 bases from V and 2 bases from J; junction bases left unmatched: 5. CDR3 loop: CASSRLAGGRTYEQYF. The CDR3 region has the DNA TGCGCCAGCAGCCGACTAGCGGGGGGCAGGACCTACGAGCAGTACTTC.

The chain combines TRBV18 with TRBJ1-4; D may be TRBD1 (5 bases). Germline V lookup: CDR1 KGHSH, CDR2 LQKENI. Trimming stripped 3 bases from V and 12 bases from J, with 23 bases between. CDR3 length: 16 amino acids. CDR3 residues: CASSPLPGPSPRELFF. For the CDR3, the DNA is TGTGCCAGCTCACCCTTACCGGGACCGAGTCCTAGAGAACTGTTTTTT.

This clone came up a few times. The chain joins TRBV11-2 to TRBJ1-2, with a possible D match to TRBD1 (5 bases). V was cut by 0 bases and J by 8 bases, with 10 bases left in between. CDR3 size: 13 residues. CDR1 and CDR2 (germline): SGHAT, FQNNGV. This CDR3 reads CASSLEGRLGYTF. The CDR3 nucleotides are TGTGCCAGCAGCTTAGAGGGGCGGTTGGGCTACACCTTC.

The V gene is TRBV19, the J gene TRBJ2-3, with 7 bases matching TRBD2. Germline V gives CDR1 LNHDA, CDR2 SQIVND (reference sequence). After removal of 7 bases from V and 3 bases from J, the junction contained 10 bases not matched to a gene. This CDR3 is built from 15 residues. The CDR3 bases are TGTGCCAGTACTAGCGGTCGGAACCCGACAGATACGCAGTATTTT. Its protein product is CASTSGRNPTDTQYF. The full variable domain, with the rest looked up from reference TRBV19 and TRBJ2-3, is DGGITQSPKYLFRKEGQNVTLSCEQNLNHDAMYWYRQDPGQGLRLIYYSQIVNDFQKGDIAEGYSVSREKKESFPLTVTSAQKNPTAFYLCASTSGRNPTDTQYFGPGTRLTVL.

The rearrangement uses TRBV13 and TRBJ2-1; no firm D call. V lost 3 bases and J 6 bases, leaving 6 bases between the germline ends. This CDR3 is 12 amino acids long. Germline V gene lookup returns CDR1 PRHDT and CDR2 FYEKMQ (reference sequence). The CDR3 DNA follows: TGTGCCAGCAGCTTCCCCGGCAATGAGCAGTTCTTC. This gives the protein CASSFPGNEQFF.

The chain has TRBV30 and TRBJ2-2, with 7 bases fitting TRBD2. The trim removed 3 bases at V and 0 bases at J, leaving 7 bases unmatched. The CDR3 is 16 residues long. Germline assignment: CDR1 GTSNPN and CDR2 SVGIG (reference sequence). This CDR3 is CAWSLPAGANTGELFF. The CDR3 DNA follows: TGTGCCTGGAGCCTACCCGCGGGAGCGAACACCGGGGAGCTGTTTTTT.

This clone came up a few times. The rearrangement joins TRBV11-3 to TRBJ1-1, with TRBD1 identical over 7 bases. The germline gives CDR1 SGHNT, CDR2 YENEEA. Trimming took 5 bases from V and 4 from J; bases not matched to a gene: 1. The CDR3 sequence is 12 residues long. The CDR3 region is CASSRDSTEAFF. The DNA for the CDR3 is TGTGCCAGCAGCAGGGACAGCACTGAAGCTTTCTTT.

This sequence joins TRBV2 and TRBJ2-3, with D maybe TRBD2 (5 bases). CDR1 and CDR2 from the germline V gene are SNHLY and FYNNEI. The V gene lost 7 bases and the J gene lost 6 bases, with 8 bases spanning the gap. This CDR3 has 11 amino acids. The CDR3 nucleotides are TGTGCCAGCAAGGAGGAGGATACGCAGTATTTT. It codes for CASKEEDTQYF.

V usage is TRBV28 and J usage is TRBJ1-2, with no clear D. Germline values: CDR1 MDHEN, CDR2 SYDVKM. V shed 6 bases and J shed 7 bases, with 15 bases lying between them. There are 13 residues in the CDR3. CDR3 nucleotide sequence: TGTGCCAGCAGGGACCCTCAGGTGGGTGGCTACACCTTC. This encodes CASRDPQVGGYTF.

This chain joins TRBV19 and TRBJ1-5, with D possibly matching TRBD1 (5 bases). Trimming stripped 0 bases from V and 0 bases from J, with 12 bases between. This CDR3 has 17 amino acids. The germline gives CDR1 LNHDA, CDR2 SQIVND (reference sequence). CDR3 in DNA: TGTGCCAGTAGTATAGACAGTCAGGGCCTTAGCAATCAGCCCCAGCATTTT. Translation gives CASSIDSQGLSNQPQHF.

The chain carries TRBV7-9 and TRBJ1-2; 8 bases are a match to TRBD1. This CDR3 has 13 residues. V shed 5 bases, J shed 3 bases, and the junction held 2 bases outside the gene matches. Germline CDR1 is SEHNR and CDR2 is FQNEAQ (reference sequence). Here the CDR3 DNA reads TGTGCCAGCAGCCAGGGGGCCTACTATGGCTACACCTTC. It yields the protein CASSQGAYYGYTF.

The gene calls are TRBV29-1 and TRBJ1-1; D uncertain. Germline V gene sequence: CDR1 SQVTM, CDR2 ANQGSEA. This CDR3 is 11 amino acids long. Trimming shortened V by 6 bases and J by 0 bases, and 5 bases separated the two germline ends. This chain's CDR3 is CSVELNTEAFF. CDR3 sequence (DNA): TGCAGCGTAGAGTTGAACACTGAAGCTTTCTTT. Together with reference TRBV29-1 and TRBJ1-1, the CDR3 gives the full variable domain: SAVISQKPSRDICQRGTSLTIQCQVDSQVTMMFWYRQQPGQSLTLIATANQGSEATYESGFVIDKFPISRPNLTFSTLTVSNMSPEDSSIYLCSVELNTEAFFGQGTRLTVV.

This clone has a handful of counts. The chain links TRBV18 to TRBJ1-1; 7 bases are shared with TRBD1. CDR3 size: 14 residues. Germline assignment: CDR1 KGHSH and CDR2 LQKENI. V shed 1 base, J shed 7 bases, and the junction held 6 bases outside the gene matches. This CDR3 reads CASSPQQGSREAFF. The CDR3 region has the DNA TGTGCCAGCTCACCACAACAGGGGTCTCGTGAAGCTTTCTTT. The whole variable domain, remainder taken from reference TRBV18 and TRBJ1-1, is NAGVMQNPRHLVRRRGQEARLRCSPMKGHSHVYWYRQLPEEGLKFMVYLQKENIIDESGMPKERFSAEFPKEGPSILRIQQVVRGDSAAYFCASSPQQGSREAFFGQGTRLTVV.